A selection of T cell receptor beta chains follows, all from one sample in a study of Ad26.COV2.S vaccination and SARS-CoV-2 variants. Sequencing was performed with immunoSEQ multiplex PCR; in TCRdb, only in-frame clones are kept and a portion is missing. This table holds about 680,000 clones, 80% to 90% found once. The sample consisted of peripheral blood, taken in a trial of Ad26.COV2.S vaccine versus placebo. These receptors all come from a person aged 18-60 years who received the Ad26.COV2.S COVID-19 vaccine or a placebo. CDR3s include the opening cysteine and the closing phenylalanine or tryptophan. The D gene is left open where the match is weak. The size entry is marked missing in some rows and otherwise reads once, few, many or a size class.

CASSLQTGFNTEAFF | TGTGCCAGCAGTCTCCAGACAGGATTTAACACTGAAGCTTTCTTT | TRBV6-5 | - | TRBJ1-1 | -
CASSYPGDPTF | TGTGCCAGCAGTTACCCGGGTGATCCCACCTTC | TRBV6-5 | - | TRBJ1-2 | -
CASSQVEGRGNTIYF | TGTGCCAGCAGCCAAGTTGAAGGACGTGGAAACACCATATATTTT | TRBV4-2 | - | TRBJ1-3 | -
CASSPGQDYSEQAFF | TGTGCCAGCAGCCCTGGACAGGACTACTCCGAACAAGCTTTCTTT | TRBV5-5 | TRBD1 | TRBJ1-1 | -
CARSLVEGFAGNSYNEQFF | TGTGCCAGAAGCTTAGTAGAGGGTTTTGCGGGAAACTCCTACAATGAGCAGTTCTTC | TRBV7-5 | - | TRBJ2-1 | -
CASSLNGGAYEQYF | TGTGCCAGCAGTTTAAACGGGGGGGCCTACGAGCAGTACTTC | TRBV27 | TRBD2 | TRBJ2-7 | -
CASSQGQARREQYF | TGTGCCAGCAGCCAGGGACAGGCAAGAAGGGAGCAGTACTTC | TRBV7-9 | TRBD1 | TRBJ2-7 | -
CASRTGFNSPLHF | TGTGCCAGCAGGACGGGCTTTAATTCACCCCTCCACTTT | TRBV6-5 | - | TRBJ1-6 | -
CASSVRGAANTGELFF | TGTGCCAGCAGCGTGCGAGGAGCCGCGAACACCGGGGAGCTGTTTTTT | TRBV7-2 | - | TRBJ2-2 | -
CASSADRADTQYF | TGTGCCAGCAGCGCCGACAGGGCAGATACGCAGTATTTT | TRBV11-2 | TRBD1 | TRBJ2-3 | few
CAWSVDVYGYTF | TGTGCCTGGAGTGTAGATGTCTATGGCTACACCTTC | TRBV30 | - | TRBJ1-2 | -
CASSPPTSGHQETQYF | TGTGCCAGCAGCCCACCGACTAGCGGACACCAAGAGACCCAGTACTTC | TRBV7-3 | TRBD2 | TRBJ2-5 | -
CASMIGQGLNYGYTF | TGTGCCAGCATGATAGGACAGGGGTTAAACTATGGCTACACCTTC | TRBV6-5 | TRBD1 | TRBJ1-2 | -
CASSLAGGTVTPLHF | TGTGCCAGCAGCTTAGCGGGCGGTACAGTGACACCCCTCCACTTT | TRBV7-8 | - | TRBJ1-6 | few
CASRDRGMSGYTF | TGTGCCAGCAGAGACAGGGGAATGAGTGGCTACACCTTC | TRBV6-5 | TRBD1 | TRBJ1-2 | -
CASSWGSEAFF | TGTGCCAGCAGCTGGGGATCTGAAGCTTTCTTT | TRBV5-6 | - | TRBJ1-1 | -
CASSYLRDTEAFF | TGTGCCAGCAGTTATTTACGTGACACTGAAGCTTTCTTT | TRBV6-5 | - | TRBJ1-1 | -
CASSLEGGFWYEQYF | TGTGCCAGCAGCTTAGAAGGGGGATTTTGGTACGAGCAGTACTTC | TRBV7-2 | - | TRBJ2-7 | -
CASSFGMLNTQYF | TGTGCCAGCAGTTTCGGTATGTTGAATACGCAGTATTTT | TRBV27 | - | TRBJ2-3 | once
CASRRQGAGETQYF | TGTGCCAGTCGCCGACAGGGGGCCGGGGAGACCCAGTACTTC | TRBV19 | TRBD1 | TRBJ2-5 | -
CASSPRRGIGNEQFF | TGTGCCAGCAGTCCCCGCCGGGGGATCGGTAATGAGCAGTTCTTC | TRBV27 | - | TRBJ2-1 | -
CASSFSGSPQETQYF | TGTGCCAGCAGCTTCTCTGGCAGCCCTCAAGAGACCCAGTACTTC | TRBV5-5 | - | TRBJ2-5 | -
CASSFVEQETQYF | TGTGCCAGCAGCTTTGTCGAACAAGAGACCCAGTACTTC | TRBV7-2 | - | TRBJ2-5 | -
CASSPKGAGVHYNEQFF | TGTGCCAGCAGTCCTAAGGGGGCGGGGGTGCACTACAATGAGCAGTTCTTC | TRBV27 | - | TRBJ2-1 | -
CASSLGENEQFF | TGTGCCAGCAGCTTAGGCGAAAATGAGCAGTTCTTC | TRBV7-8 | - | TRBJ2-1 | -
CAWSVLRGGEAFF | TGTGCCTGGAGTGTATTGCGGGGAGGTGAAGCTTTCTTT | TRBV30 | - | TRBJ1-1 | -
CASRDGHWGEETQYF | TGTGCCAGCAGGGACGGACACTGGGGAGAGGAGACCCAGTACTTC | TRBV2 | - | TRBJ2-5 | -
CASSLWAAEQFF | TGTGCCAGCAGCTTATGGGCGGCTGAGCAGTTCTTC | TRBV7-9 | - | TRBJ2-1 | -
CASSYSRPSKYEQYF | TGTGCCAGCAGTTACTCGAGACCCAGCAAATACGAGCAGTACTTC | TRBV6-5 | - | TRBJ2-7 | -
CASSFLSSTDTQYF | TGTGCCAGCAGCTTCCTCTCTAGCACAGATACGCAGTATTTT | TRBV7-2 | - | TRBJ2-3 | -
CASSFTATNEKLFF | TGTGCCAGCAGCTTTACGGCAACTAATGAAAAACTGTTTTTT | TRBV7-9 | - | TRBJ1-4 | -
CASSESRPSGRNNEQFF | TGTGCCAGCAGTGAATCTCGGCCTAGCGGGAGAAACAATGAGCAGTTCTTC | TRBV25-1 | TRBD2 | TRBJ2-1 | -
CSASMETNEKLFF | TGCAGTGCTAGTATGGAAACTAATGAAAAACTGTTTTTT | TRBV20-1 | - | TRBJ1-4 | -
CASSPPGGGKDNEQFF | TGTGCCAGCTCACCCCCCGGGGGGGGTAAGGACAATGAGCAGTTCTTC | TRBV18 | TRBD2 | TRBJ2-1 | -
CASSDTSLSYEQYF | TGTGCCAGCAGCGACACTAGCCTCTCCTACGAGCAGTACTTC | TRBV5-5 | - | TRBJ2-7 | -
CAWSAPGYEQYF | TGTGCCTGGAGTGCCCCCGGCTACGAGCAGTACTTC | TRBV30 | - | TRBJ2-7 | -
CASSLVRQGGPSSYEQYF | TGCGCCAGCAGCTTGGTCCGACAGGGGGGTCCCAGCTCCTACGAGCAGTACTTC | TRBV5-1 | TRBD1 | TRBJ2-7 | -
CASSPRVDSYEQYF | TGTGCCAGCAGCCCCAGAGTCGACTCCTACGAGCAGTACTTC | TRBV7-9 | - | TRBJ2-7 | once
CASSIEGGGELFF | TGTGCCAGTAGTATAGAAGGAGGCGGGGAGCTGTTTTTT | TRBV19 | - | TRBJ2-2 | -
CASSLEGAAEAFF | TGTGCCAGCAGCTTAGAAGGGGCGGCTGAAGCTTTCTTT | TRBV7-9 | - | TRBJ1-1 | -
CASSERLAGGRTNTGELFF | TGCGCCAGCAGTGAGCGACTAGCGGGAGGCCGAACAAACACCGGGGAGCTGTTTTTT | TRBV10-1 | TRBD2 | TRBJ2-2 | -
CASSLGSSGANVLTF | TGCGCCAGCAGCTTGGGAAGCTCTGGGGCCAACGTCCTGACTTTC | TRBV5-1 | - | TRBJ2-6 | -
CASSQDYQGVNTEAFF | TGTGCCAGCAGCCAAGATTATCAGGGTGTGAACACTGAAGCTTTCTTT | TRBV4-2 | - | TRBJ1-1 | -
CASSPGDRDRHQPQHF | TGTGCCAGCAGCCCCGGGGACAGGGATCGTCATCAGCCCCAGCATTTT | TRBV6-2/TRBV6-3 | TRBD1 | TRBJ1-5 | -